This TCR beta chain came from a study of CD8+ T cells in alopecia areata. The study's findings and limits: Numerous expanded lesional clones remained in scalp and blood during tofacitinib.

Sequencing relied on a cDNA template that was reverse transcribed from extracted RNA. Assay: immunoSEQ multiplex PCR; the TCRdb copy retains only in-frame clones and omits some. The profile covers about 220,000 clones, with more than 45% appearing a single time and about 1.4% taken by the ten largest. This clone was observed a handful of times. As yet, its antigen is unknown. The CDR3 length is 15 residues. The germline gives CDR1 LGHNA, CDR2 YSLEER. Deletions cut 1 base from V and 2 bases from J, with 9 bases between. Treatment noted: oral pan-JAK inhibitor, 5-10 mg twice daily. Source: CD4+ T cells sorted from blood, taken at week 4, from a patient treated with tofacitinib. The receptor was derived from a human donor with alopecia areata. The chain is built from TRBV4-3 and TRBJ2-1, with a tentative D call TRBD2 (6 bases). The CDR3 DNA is TGCGCCAGCAGCCAAGGGCCTAGCGCCTACAATGAGCAGTTCTTC. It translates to CASSQGPSAYNEQFF.